One and the same sample provided the 21 T cell receptor beta chains below, sequenced in a study of T cells in Graves' hyperthyroidism and ophthalmopathy. TCR beta CDR3 regions were amplified from RNA transcripts. HTBI primers were used for first-round RT-PCR of the TCR CDR3. MiXCR was run by TCRdb on the multiplex PCR reads, yielding one entry per CDR3 protein. The data hold 530,000 or so distinct CDR3 sequences, with less than 25% observed a single time. The material sequenced was blood. These receptors originate from a young woman with Graves' ophthalmopathy.

V is TRBV28 and J is TRBJ1-5; D ambiguous. CDR1 MDHEN and CDR2 SYDVKM come from the germline V gene. The CDR3 is made up of 15 amino acids. V lost 5 bases to trimming and J lost 2 bases, with 13 bases between them. CDR3 nucleotides: TGTGCCAGCAGTCCCATCCTTGGGGGCAATCAGCCCCAGCATTTT. Translating gives CASSPILGGNQPQHF.

This clonotype was observed a few times. The genes are TRBV30 and TRBJ1-1; D is unresolved. The ends were cut back, 0 bases at V and 0 bases at J, with 11 bases in the middle. Germline assignment: CDR1 GTSNPN and CDR2 SVGIG (reference sequence). The CDR3 length is 15 residues. The CDR3 region is CAWSVSGNMNTEAFF. The CDR3, as DNA: TGTGCCTGGAGTGTAAGCGGGAACATGAACACTGAAGCTTTCTTT.

At least ten counts were recorded for this clonotype. This chain joins TRBV6-1 and TRBJ1-2; possible D gene TRBD1, 6 bases. With 3 bases removed from V and 5 bases from J, the gap between germline ends came to 13 bases. Germline CDR1 MNHNS, CDR2 SASEGT. The CDR3 has 14 amino acids. CDR3 loop: CASSDLGARYGYTF. The CDR3, as DNA: TGTGCCAGCAGTGATCTGGGGGCGCGATATGGCTACACCTTC.

At least ten counts were recorded for this clonotype. This chain joins TRBV6-5 and TRBJ2-2; the D gene is possibly TRBD1 (5 bases). The germline CDR1 and CDR2 sequences are MNHEY and SVGAGI. Trimming took off 0 bases at V and 5 bases at J, with 16 bases between the two ends. CDR3 length equals 17 residues. CDR3 region: CASSYSISGYGTGELFF. The CDR3 DNA reads as TGTGCCAGCAGTTACTCGATCTCAGGGTATGGGACCGGGGAGCTGTTTTTT.

A few counts support this clonotype. The chain employs TRBV3-1 and TRBJ1-1; a weak D match, TRBD1 (6 bases). CDR3 length: 15 residues. Per the germline V gene, CDR1 is LGHDT and CDR2 is YNNKEL (reference sequence). The V end was cut by 0 bases, the J end by 6 bases, with 14 bases between. The CDR3 loop reads CASSQERAGAAEAFF. The CDR3 nucleotides are TGTGCCAGCAGCCAAGAACGGGCGGGGGCTGCTGAAGCTTTCTTT.

V and J are TRBV12-3 or TRBV12-4 and TRBJ1-2, with D maybe TRBD1 (6 bases). The V end lost 1 base, the J end lost 2 bases, and 14 bases lay between the germline ends. The CDR3 covers 16 residues. The CDR3 DNA sequence: TGTGCCAGCAGTTTAGAAGGACCAGGGGTGAACTATGGCTACACCTTC. Protein: CASSLEGPGVNYGYTF.

This clonotype was counted at least ten times. CDR3 in amino acids: CASSPGGGGATEAFF. CDR3 nucleotides: TGTGCCAGCAGTCCAGGGGGCGGGGGGGCGACTGAAGCTTTCTTT. The rearrangement uses TRBV6-2 or TRBV6-3 and TRBJ1-1, with 8 bases fitting TRBD1. The CDR3 is 15 amino acids. Germline CDR1 MNHEY, CDR2 SVGEGT. After removal of 5 bases from V and 5 bases from J, the junction contained 10 bases not matched to a gene.

The genes are TRBV6-2 or TRBV6-3 and TRBJ1-6; no firm D call. The CDR3 has 15 amino acids. Deletions cut 7 bases from V and 0 bases from J, with 10 bases between. Germline values: CDR1 MNHEY, CDR2 SVGEGT. CDR3 DNA: TGTGCCAGCAACCTTCGGAGCTCCTATAATTCACCCCTCCACTTT. This encodes CASNLRSSYNSPLHF.

Ten or more counts support this clonotype. The chain combines TRBV7-2 with TRBJ1-2; D gene uncertain. The CDR3 spans 15 residues. Deletions cut 0 bases from V and 3 bases from J, with 11 bases between. CDR1 and CDR2 (germline): SGHTA, FQGNSA. The CDR3, as DNA: TGTGCCAGCAGCTTAGCCTGGACCCTTTACTATGGCTACACCTTC. Protein: CASSLAWTLYYGYTF.

This clonotype was recorded many times. The CDR3 bases are TGCAGTGCTAGAGATTCCGGTCGCGATGGCTACACCTTC. Protein product: CSARDSGRDGYTF. This sequence joins TRBV20-1 and TRBJ1-2; D uncertain. CDR3 length equals 13 residues. V lost 0 bases and J lost 6, with 11 bases in between. In germline, CDR1 is DFQATT, CDR2 SNEGSKA (reference sequence).

This clonotype has more than one count but fewer than ten. Here the CDR3 DNA reads TGTACCAGCAGCGTTAATTCACCCCTCCACTTT. Protein: CTSSVNSPLHF. The chain couples TRBV7-2 to TRBJ1-6; D not resolved. From germline, CDR1 is SGHTA and CDR2 FQGNSA. The CDR3 is made up of 11 amino acids. V dropped 5 bases and J dropped 6 bases, with 2 bases sitting between them.

Many counts were recorded for this clonotype. The chain links TRBV27 to TRBJ1-2, with TRBD1 as a possible D gene (6 bases). CDR1 is MNHEY, CDR2 SMNVEV, per germline (reference sequence). This CDR3 spans 14 amino acids. Trimming took 1 base from V and 1 from J, leaving 7 bases between them. The CDR3 region has the DNA TGTGCCAGCAGTTTATTGGACAGTAACTATGGCTACACCTTC. Translation gives CASSLLDSNYGYTF.

CDR3 sequence: CASSLDVGLGYTF. CDR3 in DNA: TGTGCCAGCAGCTTAGATGTAGGGCTTGGCTACACCTTC. The V and J genes are TRBV7-3 and TRBJ1-2; D uncertain. The ends were cut back, 2 bases at V and 7 bases at J, with 11 bases in the middle. Germline V gene sequence: CDR1 SGHTA, CDR2 FQGTGA. The CDR3 spans 13 residues.

This clonotype has more than one count but fewer than ten. J is TRBJ1-3 and V is TRBV9; 8 positions agree with TRBD1. The CDR3 is 16 amino acids. The V gene's germline CDR1 is SGDLS and CDR2 YYNGEE. The J segment lost 7 bases and the V segment lost 0 bases, leaving 9 bases of the junction unmatched. CDR3 DNA: TGTGCCAGCAGCGTAGCCGGACAGGGTTGGCGGAACACCATATATTTT. Translation gives CASSVAGQGWRNTIYF.

This clonotype was detected ten times or more. The gene calls are TRBV6-2 or TRBV6-3 and TRBJ1-5; no clear D gene. Trimming stripped 2 bases from V and 0 bases from J, with 14 bases between. CDR3 length: 17 amino acids. Germline CDR1 and CDR2: MNHEY and SVGEGT. The CDR3 DNA is TGTGCCAGCAGTTACGGAGCGGCCTCTTATAGCAATCAGCCCCAGCATTTT. Amino acids: CASSYGAASYSNQPQHF.

This clonotype showed up many times. J is TRBJ2-2 and V is TRBV6-1; D unclear. Germline CDR1 is MNHNS and CDR2 is SASEGT. With 5 bases removed from V and 6 bases from J, the gap between germline ends came to 10 bases. The CDR3 spans 13 residues. CDR3 residues: CASSRRRAGELFF. CDR3 DNA: TGTGCCAGCAGTCGCCGCCGGGCCGGGGAGCTGTTTTTT.

This clonotype appeared many times. The chain couples TRBV6-1 to TRBJ1-5, with D unresolved. The V end lost 8 bases, the J end lost 6 bases, and 23 bases lay between the germline ends. Per the germline V gene, CDR1 is MNHNS and CDR2 is SASEGT. The CDR3 loop spans 16 amino acids. In DNA form, the CDR3 reads TGTGCCAGCCGATCCCGGGGAGTGCGGGATGCTCAGCCCCAGCATTTT. Residues: CASRSRGVRDAQPQHF.

This clonotype showed up many times. The rearrangement joins TRBV19 to TRBJ1-5, with D possibly matching TRBD1 (6 bases). V was shortened by 10 bases and J by 6 bases, with 22 bases between the two germline ends. The CDR3 extends over 15 amino acids. Germline V gene sequence: CDR1 LNHDA, CDR2 SQIVND (reference sequence). The CDR3 DNA sequence: TGTGCCACGGAACAGGGTTCAGTGGCCCGTCAGCCCCAGCATTTT. This encodes CATEQGSVARQPQHF.

This chain uses TRBV11-2 with TRBJ1-2; 9 bases are a match to TRBD1. The V segment lost 5 bases and the J segment 7 bases; nucleotides outside the gene matches: 14. Germline values: CDR1 SGHAT, CDR2 FQNNGV. The CDR3 loop spans 16 amino acids. CDR3 protein: CASSEHSGTGFFGYTF. CDR3 DNA: TGTGCCAGCAGCGAACATTCCGGGACAGGGTTTTTTGGCTACACCTTC.

This chain joins TRBV12-3 or TRBV12-4 and TRBJ1-1, with D possibly matching TRBD1 (5 bases). The CDR3 runs to 14 residues. The germline V and J ends were trimmed by 6 bases and 2 bases, with 13 bases remaining between them. The CDR3 region is CASSPRGDNTEAFF. The DNA of the CDR3 is TGTGCCAGCAGCCCCCGGGGGGACAACACTGAAGCTTTCTTT.

This clonotype has only one observation. This chain joins TRBV6-1 and TRBJ2-5; TRBD2 agrees at 7 bases. This CDR3 comprises 14 residues. The germline V gene encodes CDR1 MNHNS and CDR2 SASEGT. J lost 2 bases, V lost 6 bases, and 6 bases had no gene match. In DNA form, the CDR3 reads TGTGCCAGCAGGCTAACTAGCGTACAAGAGACCCAGTACTTC. This codes for CASRLTSVQETQYF.